This T cell receptor beta chain was captured by sequencing in a study of OX40 agonist ivuxolimab in advanced cancers. For the study at large: Dose-escalation cases comprised hepatocellular carcinoma, melanoma, renal cell or head and neck cancer. Age averaged about 60 years (range roughly 20 to 90), and 82.7% were male.

The protocol was immunoSEQ multiplex PCR, while the TCRdb copy is restricted to in-frame clones and leaves out a portion. The sample lists approximately 16,000 clones; approximately 86% were seen once. Germline CDR1 LNHDA, CDR2 SQIVND (reference sequence). V lost 4 bases to trimming and J lost 6 bases; unmatched junction nucleotides: 5. The CDR3 has 14 residues. Patients were ruled out by autoimmune disease history or systemic immunosuppression. Baseline was the first blood sampling point, followed by cycle 4 day 1 and cycle 7 day 1. The chain links TRBV19 to TRBJ2-1; the match to TRBD1 covers 8 bases. The TCR sequence derives from an adult with an advanced solid tumor such as melanoma, head and neck, liver or kidney cancer. This specimen was CD4+ or CD8+ T cells sorted from blood, taken in a trial of the OX40 agonist ivuxolimab. The CDR3 nucleotides read TGTGCCAGTAGTACAGGGGGCACCGGCAATGAGCAGTTCTTC. This gives the protein CASSTGGTGNEQFF.